A selection of T cell receptor beta chains follows, all from one sample in a study of T cell repertoires in cytomegalovirus infection. What these receptors recognize is not known. TCRdb re-derived calls from the reads in MiXCR, one entry per CDR3 protein. This table holds roughly 920,000 distinct CDR3 sequences, more than 25% found once. The source material was cultured CD8+ T cells from PBMCs, sampled from culture after CMV antigen stimulation. These receptors came from a human donor in good health (CMV status not recorded). Some clones in this sample may be carry-over from other donors' samples. CDR3s include the opening cysteine and the closing phenylalanine or tryptophan. D genes are given only for firm matches. The size entry is marked missing in some rows and otherwise reads once, few, many or a size class.

size,V,J,D,DNA,CDR3
.,TRBV5-6,TRBJ2-2,.,TGTGCCAGCAGCTTGGAGGGCGACCGGGAGCTGTTTTTT,CASSLEGDRELFF
many,TRBV7-2,TRBJ2-3,.,TGTGCCAGCAGGCGGACTCGGGCGCCCAGCACAGATACGCAGTATTTT,CASRRTRAPSTDTQYF
.,TRBV6-2/TRBV6-3,TRBJ1-1,TRBD1,TGTGCCAGCAGTGTATGGGACAGGGGGCGAGACACTGAAGCTTTCTTT,CASSVWDRGRDTEAFF
.,TRBV7-9,TRBJ1-5,.,TGTGCCAGCGGGACGGGTGGTCCCCAGCATTTT,CASGTGGPQHF
.,TRBV27,TRBJ2-1,TRBD2,TGTGCCAGCAGTTTCCGGCGGGGGTACAATGAGCAGTTCTTC,CASSFRRGYNEQFF
.,TRBV7-9,TRBJ1-1,.,TGTGCCAGCAGCTCTAGATTAACGAACACTGAAGCTTTCTTT,CASSSRLTNTEAFF
.,TRBV4-2,TRBJ2-1,TRBD1,TGTGCCAGCAGCCAATCCCTGGACAGGGCATATTACAATGAGCAGTTCTTC,CASSQSLDRAYYNEQFF
.,TRBV10-3,TRBJ2-2,.,TGTGCCATCAGTGATGGGGCAGGGGCCTTTATCACCGGGGAGCTGTTTTTT,CAISDGAGAFITGELFF
few,TRBV2,TRBJ2-2,.,TGTGCCAGCAGTCCGGGCTCTATGGCGGACACCGGGGAGCTGTTTTTT,CASSPGSMADTGELFF
few,TRBV5-6,TRBJ2-5,.,TGTGCCAGCGGGCTAGTAGGGGGATTGGAAGAGACCCAGTACTTC,CASGLVGGLEETQYF
.,TRBV5-5,TRBJ2-1,TRBD2,TGTGCCAGCAGCTTGGACGGGGGGGCCAGTGAGCAGTTCTTC,CASSLDGGASEQFF
.,TRBV5-6,TRBJ1-2,TRBD1,TGTGCCAGCAGCTTGGAGGACAGGGGCTATGGCTACACCTTC,CASSLEDRGYGYTF
.,TRBV6-6,TRBJ1-5,TRBD1,TGTGCCAGCAGCCTCGGACAGGGTCCTCAGCCCCAGCATTTT,CASSLGQGPQPQHF
few,TRBV11-2,TRBJ2-2,.,TGTGCCAGCAGCTCCCCCGGGAGCTTCACCGGGGAGCTGTTTTTT,CASSSPGSFTGELFF
.,TRBV14,TRBJ1-4,.,TGTGCCAGCAGCCAATTCGAGACAGGAAATAATGAAAAACTGTTTTTT,CASSQFETGNNEKLFF
few,TRBV4-1,TRBJ1-6,TRBD1,TGCGCCAGCAGCCATGGGGGACAGGGTAATTCACCCCTCCACTTT,CASSHGGQGNSPLHF
.,TRBV4-1,TRBJ2-2,.,TGCGCCAGCAGCCAACGAGGACACCTAAACACCGGGGAGCTGTTTTTT,CASSQRGHLNTGELFF
.,TRBV7-8,TRBJ1-2,.,TGTGCCAGCAGCTTAGGGCATGGAGGCTATGGCTACACCTTC,CASSLGHGGYGYTF
.,TRBV20-1,TRBJ2-1,.,TGCAGTGCTAGAGTCTCTAGCTCGGTCTACAATGAGCAGTTCTTC,CSARVSSSVYNEQFF
few,TRBV7-9,TRBJ2-1,.,TGTGCCAGCAGCTCCGTCGGACGCACCTACAATGAGCAGTTCTTC,CASSSVGRTYNEQFF
.,TRBV6-1,TRBJ1-5,.,TGTGCCAGCAGTGAAGCGTCAACTTATAGCAATCAGCCCCAGCATTTT,CASSEASTYSNQPQHF
few,TRBV11-1,TRBJ2-1,.,TGTGCCAGCAGCTTAGAGCGCAGGGGAGTGTTAAATGAGCAGTTCTTC,CASSLERRGVLNEQFF
many,TRBV7-2,TRBJ2-3,.,TGTGCCAGCAGCTTATCTAGACCCACAGATACGCAGTATTTT,CASSLSRPTDTQYF
.,TRBV12-3/TRBV12-4,TRBJ2-6,.,TGTGCCAGCAGTTTCCCCCTCGCAGGAACGCCCTCTGGGGCCAACGTCCTGACTTTC,CASSFPLAGTPSGANVLTF
.,TRBV6-6,TRBJ2-3,TRBD2,TGTGCCAGCAGTTACCCCCCTCTACTAGCGGGGGGCACAGATACGCAGTATTTT,CASSYPPLLAGGTDTQYF
.,TRBV19,TRBJ1-1,.,TGTGCCAATAGTTCAAGCGGAGGCCCGAACACTGAAGCTTTCTTT,CANSSSGGPNTEAFF
many,TRBV7-6,TRBJ2-1,.,TGTGCCAGCAGCCCGGGGGCCGCTGAGCAGTTCTTC,CASSPGAAEQFF
.,TRBV7-2,TRBJ2-1,TRBD1,TGTGCCAGCGTCGGGGCAGGGGGCTGGAGTGAGCAGTTCTTC,CASVGAGGWSEQFF
many,TRBV6-1,TRBJ2-7,.,TGTGCCAGCAGTGAAAGAAACGACAGGAATGGGTACCTCTACGAGCAGTACTTC,CASSERNDRNGYLYEQYF
.,TRBV12-3/TRBV12-4,TRBJ1-3,TRBD1,TGTGCCAGCAGTTTGGGGACAGCCGCTCAACGGTGGGGAGGCTCTGGAAACACCATATATTTT,CASSLGTAAQRWGGSGNTIYF
.,TRBV5-4,TRBJ2-2,.,TGTGCCAGCAGCCCGAACCGGAACGCGAACACCGGGGAGCTGTTTTTT,CASSPNRNANTGELFF
.,TRBV27,TRBJ2-5,.,TGTGCCAGCAGTCCATGGGGGTGGGAGACCCAGTACTTC,CASSPWGWETQYF
many,TRBV13,TRBJ1-2,TRBD1,TGTGCCAGCAGCCCCGGGACAGGGACCACGTTAGGCACCTTC,CASSPGTGTTLGTF
few,TRBV7-9,TRBJ1-4,.,TGTGCCAGCAGCTTAGCCCCCGTGTATGAAAAACTGTTTTTT,CASSLAPVYEKLFF
.,TRBV7-9,TRBJ2-1,TRBD2,TGTGCCAGCAGCCCCCGGAGCGGGGGGACCTACAATGAGCAGTTCTTC,CASSPRSGGTYNEQFF
.,TRBV27,TRBJ1-1,.,TGTGCCAGCAGTTTAGCGCAGGGTAGCGTTGAAGCTTTCTTT,CASSLAQGSVEAFF
many,TRBV7-6,TRBJ1-1,.,TGTGCCAGCAGCTTAGGGGGCTCTGGGGGCACTGAAGCTTTCTTT,CASSLGGSGGTEAFF
few,TRBV7-9,TRBJ2-3,TRBD1,TGTGCCAGCAGCTTAGAAGGGGGACAGGGATCCGATACGCAGTATTTT,CASSLEGGQGSDTQYF
.,TRBV7-6,TRBJ2-7,.,TGTGCCAGCAGCTCCGGGACCCTAAGCCAAGGGCAGTACTTC,CASSSGTLSQGQYF
.,TRBV19,TRBJ1-1,.,TGTGCCAGTAAGGGCCGCCGAGGGGACACTGAAGCTTTCTTT,CASKGRRGDTEAFF
few,TRBV4-1,TRBJ2-4,TRBD2,TGCGCCAGCAGCCAAGAGATGCGGGGGTTAAACATTCAGTACTTC,CASSQEMRGLNIQYF
few,TRBV27,TRBJ2-1,.,TGTGCCAGCAGTTTATCGCAAGCGGTGGGGTACAATGAGCAGTTCTTC,CASSLSQAVGYNEQFF
.,TRBV19,TRBJ2-5,.,TGTGCCAGTAGTCAGATATTCCAAGAGACCCAGTACTTC,CASSQIFQETQYF